These 20 T cell receptor beta chains came from one sample sequenced in a study of cytomegalovirus exposure and HLA in healthy donors. Only in-frame clones appear in the TCRdb table, and some are missing; sequencing was by immunoSEQ multiplex PCR. This sample has 50,000 to 80,000 clones, with roughly 90% found just once. The sample consisted of PBMCs. Receptors were obtained from a woman between 18 and 29 years old in good health and CMV-seronegative.

The V call is TRBV11-1, the J call TRBJ2-2; 12 bases are shared with TRBD2. The V gene's germline CDR1 is SGHAT and CDR2 FQDESV (reference sequence). V shed 6 bases and J 5 bases; nucleotides not matched to a gene: 4. This CDR3 spans 15 amino acids. The CDR3, as DNA: TGTGCCAGCAGTCGACTAGCGGGAGAAACCGGGGAGCTGTTTTTT. This encodes CASSRLAGETGELFF.

The V and J genes are TRBV7-2 and TRBJ2-5; D unresolved. With 5 bases removed from V and 0 bases from J, the gap between germline ends came to 4 bases. Germline CDR1 SGHTA, CDR2 FQGNSA. The CDR3 totals 12 residues. Here the CDR3 reads CASSPYQETQYF. The CDR3 region has the DNA TGTGCCAGCAGCCCGTACCAAGAGACCCAGTACTTC.

The chain carries TRBV27 and TRBJ2-5; TRBD2 matches 8 bases. CDR3 length equals 14 residues. With 2 bases clipped from V and 5 bases from J, the junction kept 4 bases outside the gene matches. The germline V gene encodes CDR1 MNHEY and CDR2 SMNVEV (reference sequence). The CDR3 protein is CASSLIPGGETQYF. For the CDR3, the DNA is TGTGCCAGCAGTTTAATCCCGGGAGGGGAGACCCAGTACTTC.

The CDR3 here is CASSLLGGDLATNEKLFF. In DNA form, the CDR3 reads TGTGCCAGCAGTTTACTGGGGGGGGACCTTGCAACTAATGAAAAACTGTTTTTT. The chain couples TRBV27 to TRBJ1-4, with a weak D call TRBD1 (5 bases). CDR3 size: 18 residues. Per the germline V gene, CDR1 is MNHEY and CDR2 is SMNVEV (reference sequence). Deletions cut 2 bases from V and 0 bases from J, with 16 bases between.

A single count supports this clone. The chain recombines TRBV7-2 with TRBJ2-1, with a possible D match to TRBD2 (6 bases). Per germline, CDR1 SGHTA and CDR2 FQGNSA. The CDR3 covers 16 residues. Trimming pared 5 bases from V and 0 bases from J, leaving 14 bases between. The CDR3: CASSPRRVSSYNEQFF. DNA for the CDR3: TGTGCCAGCAGCCCCAGGAGGGTAAGCTCCTACAATGAGCAGTTCTTC. Drawing the rest from reference TRBV7-2 and TRBJ2-1, the complete variable domain is GAGVSQSPSNKVTEKGKDVELRCDPISGHTALYWYRQSLGQGLEFLIYFQGNSAPDKSGLPSDRFSAERTGGSVSTLTIQRTQQEDSAVYLCASSPRRVSSYNEQFFGPGTRLTVL.

V and J are TRBV5-1 and TRBJ2-7, with D perhaps matching TRBD1 (5 bases). Germline loops: CDR1 SGHRS, CDR2 YFSETQ. This CDR3 region has 14 residues. Trimming shortened V by 0 bases and J by 5 bases, and 12 bases separated the two germline ends. CDR3 sequence: CASSLVAGIHEQYF. The CDR3 DNA reads TGCGCCAGCAGCTTGGTGGCAGGGATCCACGAGCAGTACTTC.

This rearrangement joins TRBV28 to TRBJ1-5; D unresolved. V was trimmed by 2 bases and J by 0 bases, leaving 8 bases between them. Looked up from germline, CDR1 is MDHEN and CDR2 is SYDVKM. The CDR3 loop spans 15 amino acids. In nucleotides, the CDR3 is TGTGCCAGCAGTTTACGTCAGATTAGCAATCAGCCCCAGCATTTT. Translation gives CASSLRQISNQPQHF.

In this sample, this clone is medium-sized. This sample includes further DNA sequences coding for the same CDR3. This chain uses TRBV7-3 with TRBJ2-1, with D maybe TRBD1 (5 bases). The CDR3 is 13 amino acids. V dropped 2 bases and J dropped 5 bases, with 7 bases sitting between them. Per germline, CDR1 SGHTA and CDR2 FQGTGA. The CDR3 DNA reads as TGTGCCAGCAGCTTATCAGGGAACAATGAGCAGTTCTTC. Amino acids: CASSLSGNNEQFF.

The rearrangement joins TRBV7-9 to TRBJ2-7, with 12 bases identical to TRBD1. The CDR3 extends over 16 amino acids. Germline CDR1 SEHNR, CDR2 FQNEAQ (reference sequence). V shed 5 bases, J shed 3 bases, and the junction held 8 bases outside the gene matches. CDR3 DNA: TGTGCCAGCAGCAGGGGGACAGGGGGCATTCTCTACGAGCAGTACTTC. It codes for CASSRGTGGILYEQYF.

The chain employs TRBV30 and TRBJ2-2; D is unclear. Germline lookup yields CDR1 GTSNPN and CDR2 SVGIG (reference sequence). The length of the CDR3 is 14 residues. The ends were cut back, 0 bases at V and 2 bases at J, with 7 bases in the middle. The DNA of the CDR3 is TGTGCCTGGAGTGTACGGGTCAACACCGGGGAGCTGTTTTTT. Amino acid sequence: CAWSVRVNTGELFF.

This chain joins TRBV6-8 and TRBJ2-7; perhaps TRBD1 as D (5 bases). Germline values: CDR1 MNHGY, CDR2 SAAAGT. The CDR3 loop spans 12 amino acids. The V and J ends lost 6 bases and 7 bases respectively, with 13 bases between them. This chain's CDR3 is CASRRQLGEQYF. CDR3 DNA: TGTGCCAGCAGGAGACAGTTGGGGGAGCAGTACTTC.

The J gene is TRBJ2-1, the V gene TRBV4-2; TRBD2 agrees at 11 bases. J lost 1 base, V lost 10 bases, and 15 bases had no gene match. Germline V lookup: CDR1 LGHNA, CDR2 YNFKEQ. The CDR3 consists of 18 residues. DNA for the CDR3: TGTGCCACCCAGCGGAATAGCGGGAGGGTTAGTTCCTACAATGAGCAGTTCTTC. It yields the protein CATQRNSGRVSSYNEQFF.

This clone has just a few counts. The chain combines TRBV5-1 with TRBJ2-7; maybe TRBD1 (5 bases). The CDR3 has 14 residues. V lost 1 base to trimming and J lost 2 bases, with 10 bases between them. The V gene's germline CDR1 is SGHRS and CDR2 YFSETQ. The CDR3 DNA sequence: TGCGCCAGCAGCTTGATGACAGAAACCTACGAGCAGTACTTC. Its translation is CASSLMTETYEQYF.

V usage is TRBV2 and J usage is TRBJ2-7; 11 bases line up with TRBD2. Germline trimming cut 6 bases from V and 0 bases from J; bases unmatched to any gene: 4. Germline V gene sequence: CDR1 SNHLY, CDR2 FYNNEI. This CDR3 is 15 amino acids long. CDR3 residues: CASSPTSGSSYEQYF. DNA of the CDR3: TGTGCCAGCAGCCCTACTAGCGGGAGCTCCTACGAGCAGTACTTC. Full variable domain (missing parts from reference TRBV2 and TRBJ2-7): EPEVTQTPSHQVTQMGQEVILRCVPISNHLYFYWYRQILGQKVEFLVSFYNNEISEKSEIFDDQFSVERPDGSNFTLKIRSTKLEDSAMYFCASSPTSGSSYEQYFGPGTRLTVT.

The chain has TRBV30 and TRBJ1-5; TRBD1 might be the D (5 bases). Trimming removed 0 bases at V and 1 base at J, with 10 bases between. The CDR3 extends over 15 amino acids. Germline CDR1 and CDR2: GTSNPN and SVGIG (reference sequence). Here the CDR3 DNA reads TGTGCCTGGAGTGTATATTGGACAAGCAATCAGCCCCAGCATTTT. Its protein is CAWSVYWTSNQPQHF. The variable domain in full, with the rest retrieved from reference TRBV30 and TRBJ1-5, is SQTIHQWPATLVQPVGSPLSLECTVEGTSNPNLYWYRQAAGRGLQLLFYSVGIGQISSEVPQNLSASRPQDRQFILSSKKLLLSDSGFYLCAWSVYWTSNQPQHFGDGTRLSIL.

V usage is TRBV9 and J usage is TRBJ1-6; D is unclear. The CDR3 loop spans 16 amino acids. V lost 0 bases and J lost 0, with 7 bases in between. Germline V gene sequence: CDR1 SGDLS, CDR2 YYNGEE. The CDR3 is CASSVGGSSYNSPLHF. The CDR3 coding sequence is TGTGCCAGCAGCGTAGGAGGTAGCTCCTATAATTCACCCCTCCACTTT. The full variable domain, completed using reference TRBV9 and TRBJ1-6, is DSGVTQTPKHLITATGQRVTLRCSPRSGDLSVYWYQQSLDQGLQFLIQYYNGEERAKGNILERFSAQQFPDLHSELNLSSLELGDSALYFCASSVGGSSYNSPLHFGNGTRLTVT.

This clone was counted once. This chain connects TRBV4-3 to TRBJ2-3; the match to TRBD2 covers 7 bases. V lost 4 bases, J lost 0 bases, and 7 bases stayed unmatched. Germline CDR1 LGHNA, CDR2 YSLEER. CDR3 length: 16 amino acids. The CDR3 loop reads CASSRGDGGSTDTQYF. DNA for the CDR3: TGCGCCAGCAGCCGCGGGGACGGGGGGAGCACAGATACGCAGTATTTT.

The rearrangement joins TRBV7-9 to TRBJ2-4; 11 positions match TRBD2. CDR3 size: 16 residues. Looked up from germline, CDR1 is SEHNR and CDR2 is FQNEAQ (reference sequence). J was trimmed by 6 bases and V by 2 bases; bases with no gene match: 6. The CDR3 DNA reads TGTGCCAGCAGCTTATCTTCTAGCGGGGGGATAAACATTCAGTACTTC. It is translated as CASSLSSSGGINIQYF. The full variable domain, rest sourced from reference TRBV7-9 and TRBJ2-4, is DTGVSQNPRHKITKRGQNVTFRCDPISEHNRLYWYRQTLGQGPEFLTYFQNEAQLEKSRLLSDRFSAERPKGSFSTLEIQRTEQGDSAMYLCASSLSSSGGINIQYFGAGTRLSVL.

Concerning this clone itself: The junction does not match germline at one end; this may be a read error. The rearrangement uses TRBV27 and TRBJ2-7, with 10 bases lining up with TRBD2. The germline CDR1 and CDR2 sequences are MNHEY and SMNVEV (reference sequence). The CDR3 consists of 11 residues. In nucleotides, the CDR3 is TGTGCCAGCAGTTCCGGGACTAGCGACCGCTTC. Translation: CASSSGTSDRF.

The rearrangement links TRBV7-6 to TRBJ2-1; 12 bases match TRBD2. Looked up from germline, CDR1 is SGHVS and CDR2 is FNYEAQ. CDR3 length: 14 residues. V trimming: 5 bases; J trimming: 11 bases; junction bases outside the gene matches: 7. The CDR3 protein is CASSDILAGGKQFF. CDR3 in DNA: TGTGCCAGCAGCGATATACTAGCGGGGGGAAAGCAGTTCTTC.